The 27 T cell receptor beta chains below come from one sample, sequenced in a study of cytomegalovirus exposure and HLA in healthy donors. TCRdb's table, derived via immunoSEQ multiplex PCR, lists solely in-frame clones and lacks some. Of about 130,000 clones listed, around nine tenths are singletons. The specimen sequenced was PBMCs. The receptors were sampled from a man younger than 40 in good health and CMV-seronegative.

This chain uses TRBV30 with TRBJ2-1; 15 bases align to TRBD2. The trim removed 1 base at V and 10 bases at J, leaving 17 bases unmatched. This CDR3 spans 19 amino acids. CDR1 GTSNPN and CDR2 SVGIG come from the germline V gene (reference sequence). The CDR3 nucleotides are TGTGCCTGGAGTGGTCGGACTAGCGGGAGGGCCCTAGCTGTAGACGAGCAGTTCTTC. Residues: CAWSGRTSGRALAVDEQFF.

The rearrangement uses TRBV6-5 and TRBJ1-2, with unresolved D. The germline V gene encodes CDR1 MNHEY and CDR2 SVGAGI. V was shortened by 7 bases and J by 0 bases, with 12 bases between the two germline ends. The CDR3 loop spans 14 amino acids. The CDR3 coding sequence is TGTGCCAGCACCTCAGGTACCCCTAACTATGGCTACACCTTC. It encodes CASTSGTPNYGYTF.

The chain recombines TRBV7-9 with TRBJ2-2; unclear D gene. From germline, CDR1 is SEHNR and CDR2 FQNEAQ (reference sequence). This CDR3 contains 14 residues. V was cut by 2 bases and J by 2 bases, with 6 bases left in between. The CDR3 nucleotides read TGTGCCAGCAGCTTATGGCCTAACACCGGGGAGCTGTTTTTT. The encoded protein is CASSLWPNTGELFF.

The chain links TRBV7-6 to TRBJ1-2; maybe TRBD1 (5 bases). The CDR3 totals 14 residues. Trimming cost V 6 bases and J 4 bases, with 15 bases left between them. CDR1 and CDR2 (germline): SGHVS, FNYEAQ. DNA of the CDR3: TGTGCCAGCAGTCCCGCCGGGGGAAGCTATGGCTACACCTTC. Its translation is CASSPAGGSYGYTF.

V gene TRBV7-9 combines with J gene TRBJ1-2, with D possibly matching TRBD1 (5 bases). The V end was cut by 7 bases, the J end by 3 bases, with 21 bases between. Germline V lookup: CDR1 SEHNR, CDR2 FQNEAQ (reference sequence). CDR3 length: 16 amino acids. CDR3 sequence: CASIRGEGRSDYGYTF. The CDR3 DNA is TGTGCCAGCATCCGAGGGGAGGGGAGGTCTGACTATGGCTACACCTTC.

The rearrangement joins TRBV11-3 to TRBJ2-1; D call uncertain. The CDR3 has 13 amino acids. CDR1 and CDR2 from the germline V gene are SGHNT and YENEEA. V shed 3 bases and J shed 0 bases, with 3 bases lying between them. The CDR3 loop is CASSLSSYNEQFF. The DNA for the CDR3 is TGTGCCAGCAGCTTGAGCTCCTACAATGAGCAGTTCTTC. Filled out from reference TRBV11-3 and TRBJ2-1, the complete variable domain reads EAGVVQSPRYKIIEKKQPVAFWCNPISGHNTLYWYLQNLGQGPELLIRYENEEAVDDSQLPKDRFSAERLKGVDSTLKIQPAELGDSAVYLCASSLSSYNEQFFGPGTRLTVL.

The V call is TRBV18, the J call TRBJ1-2; TRBD1 aligns across 7 bases. The CDR3 extends over 18 amino acids. Looked up from germline, CDR1 is KGHSH and CDR2 is LQKENI. Trimming at V came to 3 bases and at J to 7 bases, leaving 20 bases not matched to a gene. The CDR3 region is CASSPDLGDSWTGGGYTF. The CDR3 DNA sequence: TGTGCCAGCTCACCCGACCTCGGTGACTCTTGGACAGGAGGTGGCTACACCTTC.

V and J are TRBV19 and TRBJ2-1; 9 bases map to TRBD1. Germline assignment: CDR1 LNHDA and CDR2 SQIVND (reference sequence). J gave up 0 bases and V 4 bases, and 4 bases lay outside the gene matches. This CDR3 region has 16 residues. The CDR3 region has the DNA TGTGCCAGTAGTAGGGGGACAGGGACCTCCTACAATGAGCAGTTCTTC. Its protein product is CASSRGTGTSYNEQFF.

This chain joins TRBV29-1 and TRBJ2-1; D gene ambiguous. Trimming removed 6 bases at V and 4 bases at J, with 13 bases between. The CDR3 totals 13 residues. The germline gives CDR1 SQVTM, CDR2 ANQGSEA. This CDR3 is CSVHTSIYNEQFF. CDR3 bases: TGCAGCGTACACACCTCGATTTACAATGAGCAGTTCTTC.

The chain couples TRBV6-4 to TRBJ2-3, with a possible D match to TRBD2 (6 bases). Germline CDR1 MRHNA, CDR2 SNTAGT. The CDR3 covers 14 residues. Trimming left V 6 bases short and J 5 bases short, with 15 bases between. CDR3 in DNA: TGTGCCAGCAGGGCTCTCGGGAGTAGAGATACGCAGTATTTT. Its translation: CASRALGSRDTQYF.

V gene TRBV7-2 combines with J gene TRBJ1-2, with unresolved D. CDR1 and CDR2 from the germline V gene are SGHTA and FQGNSA. Trimming left V 1 base short and J 2 bases short, with 5 bases between. The CDR3 totals 13 residues. CDR3 in amino acids: CASSLGQNYGYTF. The DNA for the CDR3 is TGTGCCAGCAGCTTAGGCCAGAACTATGGCTACACCTTC.

This clone occurred a few times. The chain employs TRBV19 and TRBJ1-5; D ambiguous. The germline CDR1 and CDR2 sequences are LNHDA and SQIVND (reference sequence). V was clipped by 5 bases and J by 11 bases, with 13 bases between them. The CDR3 length is 12 residues. CDR3 in amino acids: CASSYPMGAQHF. The DNA of the CDR3 is TGTGCCAGTAGTTACCCCATGGGAGCCCAGCATTTT. The complete variable domain, with remaining parts taken from reference TRBV19 and TRBJ1-5, reads DGGITQSPKYLFRKEGQNVTLSCEQNLNHDAMYWYRQDPGQGLRLIYYSQIVNDFQKGDIAEGYSVSREKKESFPLTVTSAQKNPTAFYLCASSYPMGAQHFGDGTRLSIL.

This clone turned up a few times. This sequence joins TRBV11-2 and TRBJ2-7, with D possibly being TRBD1 (5 bases). Trimming shortened V by 1 base and J by 4 bases, and 8 bases separated the two germline ends. The CDR3 sequence is 13 residues long. CDR1 and CDR2 from the germline V gene are SGHAT and FQNNGV. The CDR3 region is CASSLGAGYEQYF. CDR3 sequence (DNA): TGTGCCAGCAGCTTAGGCGCAGGGTACGAGCAGTACTTC.

The chain joins TRBV5-4 to TRBJ2-1; the match to TRBD2 covers 11 bases. Germline values: CDR1 SGHNT, CDR2 YYREEE (reference sequence). The ends lost 4 bases at V and 3 bases at J; junction bases unmatched: 12. This CDR3 is built from 18 residues. In nucleotides, the CDR3 is TGTGCCAGCAGCCCTAAAGGGGCAGGGACTAGCGGCTACAATGAGCAGTTCTTC. Amino acids: CASSPKGAGTSGYNEQFF.

J is TRBJ2-7 and V is TRBV25-1, with 8 bases matching TRBD2. From germline, CDR1 is MGHDK and CDR2 SYGVNS. CDR3 length: 15 amino acids. V lost 4 bases, J lost 4 bases, and 9 bases stayed unmatched. As DNA, the CDR3 is TGTGCCAGCAGTGGGGAAGAAGCGGGGGTTTACGAGCAGTACTTC. Translated: CASSGEEAGVYEQYF.

J is TRBJ2-7 and V is TRBV30, with 9 bases lining up with TRBD1. The CDR3 covers 15 residues. CDR1 is GTSNPN, CDR2 SVGIG, per germline (reference sequence). Trimming at V came to 5 bases and at J to 6 bases, leaving 14 bases not matched to a gene. CDR3 DNA sequence: TGTGCCTGGCACCGGGACAGGGAAACTTCGGGCGAGCAGTACTTC. Protein product: CAWHRDRETSGEQYF. The full variable domain, completed using reference TRBV30 and TRBJ2-7, is SQTIHQWPATLVQPVGSPLSLECTVEGTSNPNLYWYRQAAGRGLQLLFYSVGIGQISSEVPQNLSASRPQDRQFILSSKKLLLSDSGFYLCAWHRDRETSGEQYFGPGTRLTVT.

The chain recombines TRBV9 with TRBJ1-2; 10 nucleotides match TRBD1. CDR3 length equals 16 residues. The J segment lost 1 base and the V segment lost 4 bases, leaving 7 bases of the junction unmatched. CDR1 is SGDLS and CDR2 is YYNGEE in the germline V gene. CDR3: CASSPTGGKVNYGYTF. CDR3 DNA: TGTGCCAGCAGCCCGACAGGGGGCAAGGTTAACTATGGCTACACCTTC.

The chain uses TRBV6-5 and TRBJ2-7; 10 nucleotides align to TRBD1. Per germline, CDR1 MNHEY and CDR2 SVGAGI. CDR3 size: 13 residues. Germline trimming cut 7 bases from V and 3 bases from J; bases unmatched to any gene: 3. For the CDR3, the DNA is TGTGCCAGCACCAGGGACAGGGGCTACGAGCAGTACTTC. The encoded protein is CASTRDRGYEQYF.

This chain links TRBV7-2 with TRBJ2-3; TRBD2 aligns across 7 bases. Germline V lookup: CDR1 SGHTA, CDR2 FQGNSA. The trim removed 4 bases at V and 2 bases at J, leaving 9 bases unmatched. The CDR3 extends over 16 amino acids. Here the CDR3 reads CASSSRAGAPTDTQYF. Here the CDR3 DNA reads TGTGCCAGCAGCTCGAGGGCGGGAGCCCCCACAGATACGCAGTATTTT.

This chain connects TRBV29-1 to TRBJ2-1; a weak D match, TRBD1 (5 bases). V dropped 0 bases and J dropped 0 bases, with 15 bases sitting between them. Germline V gives CDR1 SQVTM, CDR2 ANQGSEA. The CDR3 totals 17 residues. The CDR3 reads CSVEDVSDTFSYNEQFF. The CDR3 DNA reads TGCAGCGTTGAAGATGTCTCGGACACTTTCTCCTACAATGAGCAGTTCTTC.

The chain recombines TRBV19 with TRBJ1-3; 8 nucleotides agree with TRBD1. Germline loops: CDR1 LNHDA, CDR2 SQIVND (reference sequence). The CDR3 has 16 residues. V trimming: 5 bases; J trimming: 6 bases; junction bases outside the gene matches: 12. DNA for the CDR3: TGTGCCAGTAGTCCCACGCTTCAGGGGGCAGAAAACACCATATATTTT. Its protein is CASSPTLQGAENTIYF.

This chain joins TRBV6-4 and TRBJ2-3, with D possibly being TRBD2 (6 bases). From germline, CDR1 is MRHNA and CDR2 SNTAGT. Trimming removed 0 bases at V and 8 bases at J, with 15 bases between. The CDR3 has 15 residues. CDR3 bases: TGTGCCAGCAGTGACTCTTCAGCGGGTAGGGGTACGCAGTATTTT. Its protein is CASSDSSAGRGTQYF.

V and J are TRBV9 and TRBJ1-5; TRBD1 matches 8 bases. With V trimmed by 3 bases and J by 4 bases, 6 bases remained unmatched. Per the germline V gene, CDR1 is SGDLS and CDR2 is YYNGEE. The CDR3 spans 15 residues. This CDR3 reads CASSAKQGGNQPQHF. The CDR3 region has the DNA TGTGCCAGCAGCGCAAAACAGGGGGGGAATCAGCCCCAGCATTTT.

J is TRBJ1-2 and V is TRBV4-1; D not certain. The germline gives CDR1 MGHRA, CDR2 YSYEKL. The CDR3 loop spans 14 amino acids. With 4 bases removed from V and 5 bases from J, the gap between germline ends came to 14 bases. The CDR3 reads CASSPTVALYGYTF. The CDR3 region has the DNA TGCGCCAGCAGCCCAACAGTCGCCCTATATGGCTACACCTTC.

This chain uses TRBV4-2 with TRBJ2-3; D is uncertain. From germline, CDR1 is LGHNA and CDR2 YNFKEQ. The CDR3 runs to 16 residues. V gave up 0 bases and J gave up 1 base, with 11 bases separating them. CDR3 nucleotide sequence: TGTGCCAGCAGCCAAGATGCCCAGCGCGGCACAGATACGCAGTATTTT. Amino acid sequence: CASSQDAQRGTDTQYF.

The chain joins TRBV27 to TRBJ2-2, with TRBD1 matching 9 bases. The ends lost 8 bases at V and 4 bases at J; junction bases unmatched: 8. This CDR3 has 15 amino acids. Germline assignment: CDR1 MNHEY and CDR2 SMNVEV (reference sequence). The CDR3 region has the DNA TGTGCCAGCCAAAACAGGGGGCAAGGCACCGGGGAGCTGTTTTTT. It yields the protein CASQNRGQGTGELFF.

This clone was seen only once. The gene calls are TRBV7-2 and TRBJ2-1, with 14 bases identical to TRBD2. This CDR3 has 15 residues. CDR1 is SGHTA, CDR2 FQGNSA, per germline. The ends lost 5 bases at V and 6 bases at J; junction bases unmatched: 3. The CDR3 spells CASSAGTSGSNEQFF. CDR3 DNA sequence: TGTGCCAGCAGCGCCGGGACTAGCGGGAGCAATGAGCAGTTCTTC.